This T cell receptor (beta chain) was observed in a study of T cells in Graves' hyperthyroidism and ophthalmopathy. General study findings and limits: Ophthalmopathy and stable hyperthyroidism were told apart by a 13 V-J model.

CDR1 and CDR2 (germline): MNHNS, SASEGT. Trimming removed 5 bases from V and 1 base from J, with 14 bases in between. The CDR3 length is 15 residues. Pregnant or lactating patients were excluded, as were those with uncontrolled infection or other autoimmune disease. Diagnosis rested on symptoms, serum thyroxine and TRAb, thyroid ultrasound, and orbital computed tomography. The authors obtained PBMCs from around 11 ml of fresh peripheral blood. On this clonotype: The antigen is not known.

TCR beta CDR3 regions were amplified from RNA. The primer set for the first-round RT-PCR of the TCR CDR3 was HTBI. TCRdb processed the multiplex PCR reads anew with MiXCR; each CDR3 protein has one entry. The table has approximately 510,000 distinct CDR3 sequences, around 21% seen once. The chain joins TRBV6-1 to TRBJ1-1; perhaps TRBD1 as D (6 bases). The source of this sequence is a man aged 18 to 30 with Graves' hyperthyroidism. The material sequenced was blood. CDR3 region: CASSTPGHQNTEAFF. CDR3 coding DNA: TGTGCCAGCAGTACGCCGGGACATCAGAACACTGAAGCTTTCTTT.